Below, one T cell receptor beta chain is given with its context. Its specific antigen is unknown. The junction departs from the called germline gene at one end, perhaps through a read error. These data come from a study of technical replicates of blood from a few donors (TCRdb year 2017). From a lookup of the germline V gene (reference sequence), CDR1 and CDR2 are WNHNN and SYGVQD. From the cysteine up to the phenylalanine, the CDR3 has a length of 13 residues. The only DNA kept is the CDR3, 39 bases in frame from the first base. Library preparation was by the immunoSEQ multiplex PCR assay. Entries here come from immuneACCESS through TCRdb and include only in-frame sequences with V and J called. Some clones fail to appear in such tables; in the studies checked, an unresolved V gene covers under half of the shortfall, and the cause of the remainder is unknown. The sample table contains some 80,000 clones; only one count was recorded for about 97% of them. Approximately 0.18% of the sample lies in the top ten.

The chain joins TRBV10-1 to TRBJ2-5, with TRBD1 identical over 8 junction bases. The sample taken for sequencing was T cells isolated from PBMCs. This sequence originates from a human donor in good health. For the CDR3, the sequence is CASSDRGAETQYF. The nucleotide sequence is TGCGCCAGTAGTGACAGGGGTGCAGAGACCCAGTACTTC.